This T cell receptor beta chain was obtained from a study of OX40 agonist ivuxolimab in advanced cancers. From germline, CDR1 is SNHLY and CDR2 FYNNEI. There are 20 residues in the CDR3. V dropped 6 bases and J dropped 2; count of bases not matched to a gene: 20. The repertoire was sequenced with immunoSEQ multiplex PCR; TCRdb's copy has only in-frame clones and lacks some. The sample yields 91,000 or so clones, 94% seen once. Remarks on this clone: No antigen is known for it.

Study results and caveats: Averaging showed that CD8+ T cells had more expanded clones than CD4+ did. By week 6 at 0.1 to 3.0 mg/kg, blood CD4+ and CD8+ T cells had expanded clonally.

The TCR was taken from an adult with an advanced solid tumor such as melanoma, head and neck, liver or kidney cancer. The V call is TRBV2, the J call TRBJ2-1; 9 nucleotides line up with TRBD2. Sequencing was performed on CD4+ or CD8+ T cells sorted from blood, taken in a trial of the OX40 agonist ivuxolimab. The CDR3 DNA reads TGTGCCAGCAGCCCTCATAGCGGGAGTACCACTAAGGGGACCTACAATGAGCAGTTCTTC. Protein sequence: CASSPHSGSTTKGTYNEQFF.